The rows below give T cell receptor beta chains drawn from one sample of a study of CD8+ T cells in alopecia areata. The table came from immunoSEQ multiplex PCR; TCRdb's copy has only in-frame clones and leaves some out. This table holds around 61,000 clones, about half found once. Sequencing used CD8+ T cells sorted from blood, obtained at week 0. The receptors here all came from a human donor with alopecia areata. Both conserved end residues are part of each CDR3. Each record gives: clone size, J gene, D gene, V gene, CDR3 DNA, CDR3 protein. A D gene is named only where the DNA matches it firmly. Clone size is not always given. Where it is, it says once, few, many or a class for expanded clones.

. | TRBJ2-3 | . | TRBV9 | TGTGCCAGCAGCGTAGGTTCGGGACCTGTTGATACGCAGTATTTT | CASSVGSGPVDTQYF
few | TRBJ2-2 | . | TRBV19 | TGTGCCAGTAGGGGGGAGCGTACCGGGGAGCTGTTTTTT | CASRGERTGELFF
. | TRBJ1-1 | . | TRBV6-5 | TGTGCCAGCAGTATAATCGGGGTCGGCACTGAAGCTTTCTTT | CASSIIGVGTEAFF
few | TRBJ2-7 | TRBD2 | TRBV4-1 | TGCGCCAGCAGCCAGAATCCGGGACTAGCGGGACGGGAGCAGTACTTC | CASSQNPGLAGREQYF
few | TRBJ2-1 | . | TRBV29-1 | TGCAGCGTTCCCGGGACTGCATTCTACAATGAGCAGTTCTTC | CSVPGTAFYNEQFF
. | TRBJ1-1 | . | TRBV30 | TGTGCCTGGAGTGTTAGCATGAACACTGAAGCTTTCTTT | CAWSVSMNTEAFF
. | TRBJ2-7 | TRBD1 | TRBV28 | TGTGCCAGCAGCACCCCTAGGACAGGGGGAACCTACGAGCAGTACTTC | CASSTPRTGGTYEQYF
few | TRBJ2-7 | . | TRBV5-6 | TGTGCCAGCAGCTTGGGTTATGGCTACGAGCAGTACTTC | CASSLGYGYEQYF
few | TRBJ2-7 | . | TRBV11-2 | TGTGCCAGCAGCTCCAACAGACTCGGCGTTGATGAGCAGTACTTC | CASSSNRLGVDEQYF
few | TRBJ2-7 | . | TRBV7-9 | TGTGCCAGCAGCGGCCCAGAGGACCCGGACTACGAGCAGTACTTC | CASSGPEDPDYEQYF
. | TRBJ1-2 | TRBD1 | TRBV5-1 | TGCGCCAGCGGATGGACAGGGCCGGGAGGTGGCTACACCTTC | CASGWTGPGGGYTF
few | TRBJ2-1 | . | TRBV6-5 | TGTGCCAGCAGTTATGGATCCGCGGCAGCTGAGCAGTTCTTC | CASSYGSAAAEQFF
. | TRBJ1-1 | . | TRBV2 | TGTGCCAGCAGTGAGGGTTTGATTGAAGCTTTCTTT | CASSEGLIEAFF
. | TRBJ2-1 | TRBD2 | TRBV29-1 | TGCAGCGTTGAACTTTTGGCGGGAGTGGACAATGAGCAGTTCTTC | CSVELLAGVDNEQFF
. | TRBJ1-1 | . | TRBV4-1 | TGCGCCAGCAGCCAAGATCGGTTTACGGCTTTCTTT | CASSQDRFTAFF
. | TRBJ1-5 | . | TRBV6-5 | TGTGCCAGCAGCCAGGGCCGTAGCAATCAGCCCCAGCATTTT | CASSQGRSNQPQHF
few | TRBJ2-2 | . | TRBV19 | TGTGCCAGTAGTTGGGGTACCACCGGGGAGCTGTTTTTT | CASSWGTTGELFF
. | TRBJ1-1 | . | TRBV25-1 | TGTGCCAGCATTAACCAGGCCGGGGGCACTGAAGCTTTCTTT | CASINQAGGTEAFF
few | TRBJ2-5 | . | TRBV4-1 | TGCGCCAGCAGCCAAGGGCAATGGGCCCAGTACTTC | CASSQGQWAQYF
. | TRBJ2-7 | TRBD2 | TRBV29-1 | TGCAGCGTAAGCGGGAGGGCCGACGAGCAGTACTTC | CSVSGRADEQYF
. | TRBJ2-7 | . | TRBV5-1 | TGCGCCAGCAGCTTGGGAGGGGTCGCCTACGAGCAGTACTTC | CASSLGGVAYEQYF
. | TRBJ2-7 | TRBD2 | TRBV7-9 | TGTGCCAGCAGCTCATCCGGCGGGGGGGAGGTCGAGCAGTACTTC | CASSSSGGGEVEQYF
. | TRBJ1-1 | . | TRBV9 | TGTGCCAGCAGCGCCCCGCGGGGAGGCGCGAACACTGAAGCTTTCTTT | CASSAPRGGANTEAFF
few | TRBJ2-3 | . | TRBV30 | TGTGCCTGGAGTGTAGTAGCGGAGCCAGACACAGATACGCAGTATTTT | CAWSVVAEPDTDTQYF
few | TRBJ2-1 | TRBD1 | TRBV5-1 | TGCGCCAGCAGCGTCGGGACAGGGGTTGAGCAGTTCTTC | CASSVGTGVEQFF
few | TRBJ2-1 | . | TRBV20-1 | TGCAGTGCTCGGAACAATGAGCAGTTCTTC | CSARNNEQFF
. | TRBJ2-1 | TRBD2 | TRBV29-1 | TGCAGCGCAGCCTTAGCGGGAGGCGTCAATGAGCAGTTCTTC | CSAALAGGVNEQFF
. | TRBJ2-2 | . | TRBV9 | TGTGCCAGCAGCGCTTACAGGGTTCCGAACACCGGGGAGCTGTTTTTT | CASSAYRVPNTGELFF
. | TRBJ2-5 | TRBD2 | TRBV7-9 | TGTGCCAGCAGCCGCAGCGGGATACAAGAGACCCAGTACTTC | CASSRSGIQETQYF
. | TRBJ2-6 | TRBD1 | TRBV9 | TGTGCCAGCAGTAACCAGCCAGGGGGCCGGATAATTTCTGGGGCCAACGTCCTGACTTTC | CASSNQPGGRIISGANVLTF
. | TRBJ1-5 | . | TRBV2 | TGTGCCAGCAGTCCGGGGGCAGGGGCGGACCAGCCCCAGCATTTT | CASSPGAGADQPQHF
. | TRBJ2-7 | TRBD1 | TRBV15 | TGTGCCACCAGCAGAGAGACAGGGGCCACCTACGAGCAGTACTTC | CATSRETGATYEQYF
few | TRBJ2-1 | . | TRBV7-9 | TGTGCCAGCACCCTGGGTGGGGCCGTAAACAATGAGCAGTTCTTC | CASTLGGAVNNEQFF
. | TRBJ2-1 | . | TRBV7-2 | TGTGCCAGCAACTCCTACAATGAGCAGTTCTTC | CASNSYNEQFF
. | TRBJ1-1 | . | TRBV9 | TGTGCCAGCAGCGTAGGCTACGGGACTGAAGCTTTCTTT | CASSVGYGTEAFF
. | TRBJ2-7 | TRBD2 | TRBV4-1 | TGCGCCAGCAGCCAAGATAGGCGGGAGGGGGTCTACGAGCAGTACTTC | CASSQDRREGVYEQYF
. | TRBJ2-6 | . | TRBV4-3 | TGCGCCAGCAGCCAAGGGGCAGGTTCTGGGGCCAACGTCCTGACTTTC | CASSQGAGSGANVLTF
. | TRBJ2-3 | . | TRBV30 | TGTGCCTGGGGAGGTCGGAACACAGATACGCAGTATTTT | CAWGGRNTDTQYF
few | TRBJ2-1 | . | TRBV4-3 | TGCGCCAGCAGCCCCGCCGGGAATGAGCAGTTCTTC | CASSPAGNEQFF
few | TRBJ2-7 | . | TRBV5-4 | TGTGCCAGCAGCTCGACGGGGTCCCCTTCCGAGCAGTACTTC | CASSSTGSPSEQYF
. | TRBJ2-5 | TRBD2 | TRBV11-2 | TGTGCCAGCAGCTTACAAGCGGGAGGGCCGTTTCAAGAGACCCAGTACTTC | CASSLQAGGPFQETQYF
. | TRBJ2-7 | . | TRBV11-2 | TGTGCCAGCAGCATACAAGGGAGGTACTACGAGCAGTACTTC | CASSIQGRYYEQYF
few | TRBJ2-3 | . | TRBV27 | TGTGCCAGCAGTTTTGCAGTCACAGATACGCAGTATTTT | CASSFAVTDTQYF
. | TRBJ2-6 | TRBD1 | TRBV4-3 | TGCGCCAGCAGCCAAGACAGGGGGAACTCTGGGGCCAACGTCCTGACTTTC | CASSQDRGNSGANVLTF
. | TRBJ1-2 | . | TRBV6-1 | TGTGCCAGCAGTGAATTACAGCTTGGCTACACCTTC | CASSELQLGYTF